This T cell receptor beta chain appears in the sequencing data of a study of blood T cell repertoires in COVID-19. For the study at large: T cells, B-cell-depleted T cells, or PBMCs provided the cDNA or gDNA that served as material.

The germline V gene has CDR1 MNHEY and CDR2 SMNVEV (reference sequence). The CDR3 loop spans 15 amino acids. V dropped 5 bases and J dropped 2 bases, with 13 bases sitting between them. Original methodology: The assay estimated nucleated cells by amplifying reference gene primers. TCRdb's table, derived via immunoSEQ multiplex PCR, lists solely in-frame clones and lacks some. That table is the source of V, J and clone size, and D and trimming were worked out from the DNA. The sample shows approximately 150,000 clones, around 90% of them seen only once. The source material was peripheral blood. This chain uses TRBV27 with TRBJ1-5; D unresolved. The sequence was obtained from a woman in her forties or fifties with acute or convalescent COVID-19. Here the CDR3 DNA reads TGTGCCAGCAGTCCCGACATGAGTGGCAATCAGCCCCAGCATTTT. Encoded protein: CASSPDMSGNQPQHF.